This T cell receptor (beta chain) comes out of a study of blood T cells in healthy people across ages (dated by TCRdb to the mid-2010s). General notes on the study: In model experiments, template switching captured roughly one uniquely barcoded TCR beta cDNA molecule for every two T cells. Using deep sequencing normalized with unique cDNA molecular identifiers, the study measured how TCR beta repertoire diversity changes with age. To avoid experimental bias, donors of different ages were randomly spread across the sequencing lanes. For two donors (one aged 18 to 30 and one aged 80 or older), the study analyzed two additional independent replicas of 1 million unique cDNA reads from the same blood draw. The donors were divided into four age groups: young (average approximately 15 years), middle-aged (about 40), aged (about 60) and long-lived (about 79). Summary of the overall study and its limitations: Donor CMV infection status was unknown, potentially confounding age-related changes in expanded clonotypes. As age increased, observed TCR beta diversity per million T cells dropped in a roughly linear way, and a significant reduction was already evident by age 40. The long-lived group showed more naive CD4+ T cells, fewer expanded clones and increased TCR diversity than the aged group, suggesting age selection. Conclusive comparison of naive and antigen-experienced compartments was prevented by the profiling of bulk unsorted PBMCs. Estimates of total diversity based on one million sequenced T cells were considered lower bounds and underestimates. A strong correlation was found between observed TCR beta diversity and the percentage of naive T cells measured by flow cytometry.

The donors were roughly 40 Caucasian individuals from Russia, aged roughly 6 to 100 years, who were systemically healthy. About 9.1 milliliters of peripheral blood were collected from each donor into EDTA-treated Vacutainer tubes. Ficoll-Paque density-gradient centrifugation was used to isolate PBMCs, with at least 6 million per sample. Trizol reagent was used to extract total RNA from PBMCs, with at least 5 micrograms per sample. The percentages of naive CD45RAhigh/CD27high T cells were determined by flow cytometry on a PBMC aliquot from every donor. The receptor library was made with 5' RACE. Sequencing was carried out with an Illumina HiSeq 2500. The second PCR ran for about 6 to 12 cycles and used a J-beta primer mix along with a sample-barcoded 5' primer. A template-switch 5' adaptor carrying 12 random nucleotides introduced a unique molecular identifier onto each TCR beta cDNA molecule. At least 3 million CDR3-containing paired-end reads were obtained from each sample. The Mint cDNA synthesis kit, primed by a TRBC-specific oligonucleotide, was used to synthesize first-strand cDNA from all RNA. After uracil-DNA glycosylase treatment, a first 18-cycle PCR used universal primers M1SS and BC2_uni_R on all cDNA. Processing in the source paper ran as follows. For normalization, 1 million high-quality reads were randomly selected from each sample, with every read carrying a distinct molecular identifier. Reads with shared molecular identifiers were discarded instead of being binned into consensus sequences. MiTCR, set to a Q25 quality threshold and the strictest error-elimination algorithm, was used for CDR3 identification, clonotype clustering and error correction. Lower-bound total TCR beta diversity was estimated with a nonparametric unseen species model using Euler transformation. TCRdb reprocessing: public reads trimmed at Q25 with fastp, clones called with MiXCR, in-frame beta chains kept. One record per CDR3 amino acid sequence lists the most common genes and DNA. The V and J calls follow TCRdb's processing rather than the paper's. The sample contains more than 500,000 distinct CDR3 sequences, 27% of them found a single time. The top ten clonotypes cover roughly 20% of the sample.

The table lists this clonotype with a few counts. The antigen it recognizes is unknown. No per-base quality is available; no much larger clone lies one base away. Unmatched junction bases come to 7, with V trimmed by 5 bases and J by 3 bases. Reading from cysteine to phenylalanine, the CDR3 counts 16 amino acids. Solely the CDR3 DNA is kept, with 48 bases framed from the first base. According to the germline V gene (reference sequence), CDR1 reads SSHAT and CDR2 reads FNYEAQ. The source of this sequence is a woman aged 70-85 years in good health. Sequencing used blood. This chain joins TRBV7-7 to TRBJ2-5, and TRBD2 matches 12 of the central bases. The CDR3 region reads CASSPLGLAGKETQYF. The sequenced DNA is TGTGCCAGCAGCCCCCTGGGACTAGCGGGCAAAGAGACCCAGTACTTC.